This T cell receptor beta chain was recorded in a study of shared clonotypes between healthy human individuals (dated by TCRdb to 2019 to 2021). Background on the whole study: A couple of women and three men aged 18 to 49 years were included in the cohort. For each donor, CD4 naive and CD4 memory were each given three plates, CD8 naive was given two plates, and CD8 memory was given one plate. The study deeply sequenced blood TCR repertoires of roughly five healthy adults to estimate repertoire size and the extent of clonotype sharing between individuals. Different laboratories and diverse techniques were used to prepare libraries and sequence TCR repertoires, to increase sequencing depth and limit assay-specific biases. Per donor, leukapheresis produced somewhere between about 0.9 and 9.5 billion PBMCs. The investigation overall reported the following: Estimated clonotype richness was generally larger for naive than for memory subsets. Compared with non-shared clonotypes, the clonotypes found in all four sorted-subset donors had higher generation probabilities. Even with the large sequencing depth, rarefaction of the sorted-subset datasets indicated that sequencing was incomplete. The small number of donors limited the genetic and exposure-history diversity represented. Across a few donors, roughly 5% of naive CD4, approximately 3.6% of naive CD8, 2.3% of memory CD4, and roughly 0.41% of memory CD8 clonotypes were shared. Pairwise subsampling led to the expectation that sequencing depth would affect the degree of clonotype sharing among donors. Sampling was restricted to blood, and TCR repertoires in tissues likely differ from the TCR repertoires found in blood.

The CDR3 starts with the cysteine, ends with the phenylalanine, and has 15 residues. Here the CDR3 DNA is all that survives: 45 bases in frame from base 1. V and J are truncated by 2 bases and 5 bases respectively, leaving an intervening sequence of 12 bases. Reading the germline V gene (reference sequence) gives CDR1 LNHDA and CDR2 SQIVND. The donors were healthy, HIV-negative adults who had no recently reported acute infections or vaccinations. Every donor was a Caucasian adult living in Nashville, Tennessee, USA. Magnetic negative selection was used to enrich CD4+ T cells, after which naive cells were positively selected on CD45RA and the negative fraction became the memory subset. After blood collection by leukapheresis, PBMCs were isolated using Ficoll-Histopaque density gradient centrifugation and then cryopreserved in the vapor phase of liquid nitrogen. Analytical flow cytometry was used to check the purity and quantity of every magnetically sorted T cell population. Each sorted fraction had its genomic DNA isolated and then quantified by UV absorbance on a Nanodrop 2000c.

Concerning this clone itself: Its specific antigen is unknown. One base away there is no much larger clone; base qualities are not given.

Using the deep immunoSEQ assay, TCR CDR3 regions were amplified from genomic DNA by multiplex PCR. For each cell subset, the extracted genomic DNA was distributed evenly across all wells of several immunoSEQ 96-well plates, and each plate served as one replicate. For sorted subsets, around 200 ng genomic DNA, equal to about 30,000 T cell genomes, was loaded into each replicate PCR. Purified libraries were quantified with a Qubit 3.0 fluorometer, sized on a Bioanalyzer 2100, and re-quantified with the KAPA Library Quantification kit. Each immunoSEQ 96-well plate was sequenced on its own single-read 150-cycle Illumina NextSeq 550 flow cell. As for the original processing: Because only junctional sequences without quality scores were contained in the immunoSEQ output, filtering matching that applied to full-length reads could not be performed. Sequences were annotated with PyIR, a Python wrapper for IgBLAST v1.9, using IMGT germline references to assign V/J genes and CDR3. Reads with weak V/J assignments (E-value above 1e-6), missing CDR3, stop codons, out-of-frame junctions, or ambiguous translated residues were removed. V3J clonotypes were defined as sequences sharing the same inferred V gene, J gene, and CDR3 amino acid sequence. The percentage overlap between two repertoires was calculated by dividing the number of shared unique clonotypes by the size of the smaller repertoire. Repertoire richness was assessed with RTK rarefaction, the Chao1 estimator, and Recon v2.1 estimates of unobserved clonotypes. OLGA was used to compute generation probabilities for all TCRbeta clonotypes that the gDNA method yielded from a handful of donors. In its TCRdb copy, this immuneACCESS table keeps in-frame sequences only and misses some clones. Where compared with another copy, unresolved V genes explain less than half of these, and the others have no known cause. That table is the source of V, J and clone size, and D and trimming were worked out from the DNA. The sample has 1.4 million or so clones on record, 97% to 99% of them singletons. 0.3% to 0.45% of the sample is held by the ten biggest clonotypes.

The chain is made from TRBV19 and TRBJ1-4, with an unclear D gene assignment. This TCR was sampled from a man aged 25 to 40 in good health. Sequenced material: naive CD4+ T cells sorted from blood. The cell subset or site label, read with the paper, signifies: CD45RA+ positively selected. CDR3 loop: CASSISEEPNEKLFF. The DNA reads as follows: TGTGCCAGTAGTATAAGTGAGGAGCCAAATGAAAAACTGTTTTTT.